This record concerns one TCR beta chain sequence. The data were taken from a study of blood T cell repertoires in COVID-19. Overall study: Some COVID-19 samples were acute and others convalescent; all came from the United States, Italy and Spain. PBMCs, B-cell-depleted T cells, or T cells provided the cDNA or gDNA that made up the material.

The V gene's germline CDR1 is DFQATT and CDR2 SNEGSKA (reference sequence). The CDR3 contains 11 residues. Trimming removed 5 bases at V and 10 bases at J, with 14 bases between. In the source study's methods: From reference gene primer amplification, estimates of nucleated cell counts were derived. TCRdb's copy holds only in-frame clones and misses some; the assay was immunoSEQ multiplex PCR. V and J calls and clone size are given by that table; D and trimming were obtained from the DNA. The table lists about 93,000 clones, roughly 90% of them singletons. V is TRBV20-1 and J is TRBJ2-5; D is undetermined. The sample consisted of peripheral blood. This sequence was found in a woman older than 75 with acute or convalescent COVID-19. The CDR3 DNA reads as TGCAGTGCTGAACGGAATCGAGGCCAGTACTTC. The encoded protein is CSAERNRGQYF.